The 31 T cell receptor beta chains in this list originate from one sample, sequenced in a study of blood T cell repertoires in COVID-19. The method was immunoSEQ multiplex PCR; TCRdb's version includes in-frame clones alone and lacks a portion of them. The table records 250,000 to 350,000 clones, about 89% of them present only once. Sequenced sample: peripheral blood. Receptor source: an older woman with acute or convalescent COVID-19.

The chain links TRBV19 to TRBJ2-1, with a weak D call TRBD2 (5 bases). Trimming pared 6 bases from V and 3 bases from J, leaving 15 bases between. This CDR3 has 15 residues. Looked up from germline, CDR1 is LNHDA and CDR2 is SQIVND (reference sequence). The CDR3 loop is CASSQTDGNYNEQFF. CDR3 bases: TGTGCCAGTAGCCAGACGGACGGGAACTACAATGAGCAGTTCTTC.

The chain employs TRBV4-3 and TRBJ2-1; no clear D. CDR1 LGHNA and CDR2 YSLEER come from the germline V gene. Trimming took off 6 bases at V and 0 bases at J, with 9 bases between the two ends. This CDR3 region has 14 residues. The CDR3 DNA is TGCGCCAGCAGTCCTCCTAGCTCCTACAATGAGCAGTTCTTC. Translating it yields CASSPPSSYNEQFF.

The rearrangement joins TRBV4-2 to TRBJ2-7; D perhaps matches TRBD1 (6 bases). V lost 5 bases and J lost 5, with 10 bases in between. Per the germline V gene, CDR1 is LGHNA and CDR2 is YNFKEQ. The CDR3 has 12 residues. This CDR3 is CASSAGTNEQYF. The CDR3, as DNA: TGTGCCAGCAGCGCAGGGACAAACGAGCAGTACTTC.

The J gene is TRBJ2-1, the V gene TRBV4-1; a weak D match, TRBD1 (6 bases). Germline V lookup: CDR1 MGHRA, CDR2 YSYEKL. Trimming took off 4 bases at V and 0 bases at J, with 13 bases between the two ends. This CDR3 contains 16 residues. CDR3 coding DNA: TGCGCCAGCAGCCCCTTAGGGGGTTTCTCCTACAATGAGCAGTTCTTC. Translation: CASSPLGGFSYNEQFF.

The CDR3 DNA reads TGTGCCACCAGCAGAGATTCGGCAGGGAGGGAGCAGTACTTC. This sequence encodes CATSRDSAGREQYF. The chain links TRBV15 to TRBJ2-7, with D tentatively TRBD2 (6 bases). Germline CDR1 LNHNV, CDR2 YYDKDF (reference sequence). The CDR3 consists of 14 residues. V lost 0 bases to trimming and J lost 7 bases, with 13 bases between them.

The chain combines TRBV18 with TRBJ2-5, with 9 bases aligning to TRBD2. Per germline, CDR1 KGHSH and CDR2 LQKENI. This CDR3 region has 16 residues. Losses at the gene ends were 3 bases for V and 5 bases for J; bases not matched to a gene: 10. CDR3 bases: TGTGCCAGCTCACCCGGTCCAGCGGGAGGTTTTGAGACCCAGTACTTC. It encodes CASSPGPAGGFETQYF.

The chain has TRBV24-1 and TRBJ2-1, with a weak D call TRBD1 (6 bases). CDR3 length: 15 amino acids. V dropped 5 bases and J dropped 2 bases, with 12 bases sitting between them. Germline V CDR1 and CDR2: KGHDR, SFDVKD. DNA for the CDR3: TGTGCCACCAGTGCAATTTCAGGGGCCTACAATGAGCAGTTCTTC. Protein product: CATSAISGAYNEQFF.

V usage is TRBV18 and J usage is TRBJ2-1, with 9 bases that match TRBD1. CDR3 length: 16 amino acids. Germline lookup yields CDR1 KGHSH and CDR2 LQKENI. J was trimmed by 4 bases and V by 3 bases; bases with no gene match: 7. CDR3 residues: CASSPAGTGTYNEQFF. The CDR3 nucleotides read TGTGCCAGCTCACCTGCCGGGACAGGGACTTACAATGAGCAGTTCTTC.

The J gene is TRBJ2-3, the V gene TRBV27; 7 bases agree with TRBD1. CDR1 is MNHEY and CDR2 is SMNVEV in the germline V gene (reference sequence). This CDR3 has 16 amino acids. The J segment lost 6 bases and the V segment lost 5 bases, leaving 14 bases of the junction unmatched. CDR3 amino acids: CASSAAWDSAPDTQYF. The CDR3 coding sequence is TGTGCCAGCAGTGCTGCCTGGGACAGCGCCCCGGATACGCAGTATTTT.

The chain uses TRBV3-1 (or the pseudogene TRBV3-2) and TRBJ1-6, with 10 positions matching TRBD1. V shed 4 bases, J shed 3 bases, and the junction held 3 bases outside the gene matches. Germline lookup yields CDR1 LGHDT and CDR2 YNNKEL (reference sequence). This CDR3 has 16 residues. This CDR3 is CASSPRTGGYNSPLHF. Written as DNA, the CDR3 is TGTGCCAGCAGCCCTCGGACAGGGGGCTATAATTCACCCCTCCACTTT.

V gene TRBV27 combines with J gene TRBJ2-6; D ambiguous. With 5 bases removed from V and 3 bases from J, the gap between germline ends came to 14 bases. The germline CDR1 and CDR2 sequences are MNHEY and SMNVEV (reference sequence). CDR3 length equals 16 residues. CDR3 nucleotides: TGTGCCAGCAGTCTCTTGTACGGAGATGGGGCCAACGTCCTGACTTTC. Its translation is CASSLLYGDGANVLTF. Based on the CDR3 plus reference TRBV27 and TRBJ2-6, the full variable domain is EAQVTQNPRYLITVTGKKLTVTCSQNMNHEYMSWYRQDPGLGLRQIYYSMNVEVTDKGDVPEGYKVSRKEKRNFPLILESPSPNQTSLYFCASSLLYGDGANVLTFGAGSRLTVL.

The chain couples TRBV7-6 to TRBJ2-1, with TRBD2 identical over 8 bases. The CDR3 consists of 16 residues. Germline trimming cut 5 bases from V and 4 bases from J; bases unmatched to any gene: 10. Per germline, CDR1 SGHVS and CDR2 FNYEAQ. CDR3 region: CASSPYLAGFYNEQFF. DNA for the CDR3: TGTGCCAGCAGCCCCTACCTAGCGGGTTTTTACAATGAGCAGTTCTTC.

CDR3 sequence: CASSLRTGILNGELFF. The CDR3 nucleotides read TGTGCCAGCAGCTTGAGGACAGGAATATTGAACGGGGAGCTGTTTTTT. This sequence joins TRBV7-3 and TRBJ2-2; TRBD1 matches at 7 bases. The germline gives CDR1 SGHTA, CDR2 FQGTGA. With 3 bases clipped from V and 7 bases from J, the junction kept 11 bases outside the gene matches. The length of the CDR3 is 16 residues.

CDR3 in amino acids: CASSVYIMVNQPQHF. In nucleotides, the CDR3 is TGCGCCAGCAGTGTCTATATTATGGTTAATCAGCCCCAGCATTTT. The genes are TRBV10-1 and TRBJ1-5; D is undetermined. Germline V gene sequence: CDR1 WNHNN, CDR2 SYGVQD (reference sequence). Trimming took 4 bases from V and 4 from J, leaving 14 bases between them. The CDR3 runs 15 residues.

The rearrangement uses TRBV7-2 and TRBJ1-6; maybe TRBD1 (5 bases). With 5 bases removed from V and 6 bases from J, the gap between germline ends came to 11 bases. This CDR3 spans 14 amino acids. CDR1 and CDR2 (germline): SGHTA, FQGNSA. The CDR3 DNA reads as TGTGCCAGCAGCAATGGACACTCTAATTCACCCCTCCACTTT. Amino acid sequence: CASSNGHSNSPLHF.

In nucleotides, the CDR3 is TGTGCCAGCAGTTTATGGACAGGTTCCAACAATGAGCAGTTCTTC. It yields the protein CASSLWTGSNNEQFF. This rearrangement joins TRBV28 to TRBJ2-1; D is possibly TRBD1 (6 bases). CDR3 size: 15 residues. The germline CDR1 and CDR2 sequences are MDHEN and SYDVKM. V lost 0 bases and J lost 5, with 11 bases in between.

The chain is built from TRBV7-2 and TRBJ2-1; 8 positions agree with TRBD2. The CDR3 loop spans 17 amino acids. Losses at the gene ends were 5 bases for V and 3 bases for J; bases not matched to a gene: 12. CDR1 SGHTA and CDR2 FQGNSA come from the germline V gene. The CDR3: CASSIAFTSGHYNEQFF. The CDR3 DNA is TGTGCCAGCAGCATTGCCTTCACTAGCGGACACTACAATGAGCAGTTCTTC. Complete variable domain (other parts from reference TRBV7-2 and TRBJ2-1): GAGVSQSPSNKVTEKGKDVELRCDPISGHTALYWYRQSLGQGLEFLIYFQGNSAPDKSGLPSDRFSAERTGGSVSTLTIQRTQQEDSAVYLCASSIAFTSGHYNEQFFGPGTRLTVL.

This chain joins TRBV3-1 (or the pseudogene TRBV3-2) and TRBJ2-1; 8 nucleotides match TRBD2. Germline V gene data show CDR1 as LGHDT and CDR2 as YNNKEL (reference sequence). Trimming cost V 0 bases and J 9 bases; bases outside gene matches: 13. The CDR3 loop spans 17 amino acids. The CDR3 coding sequence is TGTGCCAGCAGCCAAGATTTAGGACGGGGGGGCTCGGGTGAGCAGTTCTTC. It encodes CASSQDLGRGGSGEQFF.

The V and J genes are TRBV9 and TRBJ2-1; D is ambiguous. The CDR3 consists of 15 residues. Germline V gene sequence: CDR1 SGDLS, CDR2 YYNGEE. With 0 bases removed from V and 3 bases from J, the gap between germline ends came to 10 bases. CDR3 loop: CASSVGGIYYNEQFF. The CDR3 region has the DNA TGTGCCAGCAGCGTAGGCGGCATCTACTACAATGAGCAGTTCTTC. Filled out from reference TRBV9 and TRBJ2-1, the complete variable domain reads DSGVTQTPKHLITATGQRVTLRCSPRSGDLSVYWYQQSLDQGLQFLIQYYNGEERAKGNILERFSAQQFPDLHSELNLSSLELGDSALYFCASSVGGIYYNEQFFGPGTRLTVL.

V and J are TRBV7-9 and TRBJ1-5; a possible D gene is TRBD1 (5 bases). Germline CDR1 is SEHNR and CDR2 is FQNEAQ (reference sequence). The V end lost 1 base, the J end lost 0 bases, and 7 bases lay between the germline ends. The CDR3 length is 15 residues. CDR3 in DNA: TGTGCCAGCAGCTTAGGGACAAATAGCAATCAGCCCCAGCATTTT. Translating gives CASSLGTNSNQPQHF.

The chain couples TRBV19 to TRBJ1-1; D is ambiguous. The V gene lost 2 bases and the J gene lost 0 bases, with 13 bases spanning the gap. Germline values: CDR1 LNHDA, CDR2 SQIVND (reference sequence). The CDR3 is 16 residues long. This chain's CDR3 is CASSIFGGTMNTEAFF. The CDR3 DNA follows: TGTGCCAGTAGTATATTTGGAGGCACCATGAACACTGAAGCTTTCTTT.

The rearrangement uses TRBV30 and TRBJ1-5; unclear D gene. The CDR3 is 13 residues long. Germline CDR1 is GTSNPN and CDR2 is SVGIG (reference sequence). The V gene lost 1 base and the J gene lost 1 base, with 5 bases spanning the gap. CDR3 coding DNA: TGTGCCTGGAGTGGAGGGAGCAATCAGCCCCAGCATTTT. It codes for CAWSGGSNQPQHF.

This clone came up once. This chain links TRBV18 with TRBJ1-5; the D gene is possibly TRBD1 (5 bases). Trimming left V 1 base short and J 10 bases short, with 14 bases between. CDR1 and CDR2 (germline): KGHSH, LQKENI. This CDR3 is built from 14 residues. CDR3 coding DNA: TGTGCCAGCTCACCACTGCAGGACACCCGTCCCCAGCATTTT. Its translation: CASSPLQDTRPQHF.

The chain uses TRBV27 and TRBJ1-4; 7 bases line up with TRBD1. CDR3 length: 14 amino acids. V dropped 4 bases and J dropped 8; count of bases not matched to a gene: 7. Germline-derived CDR1 and CDR2 are MNHEY and SMNVEV (reference sequence). CDR3 protein: CASSYYRGREKLFF. The CDR3 coding sequence is TGTGCCAGCAGTTACTACAGGGGTCGAGAAAAACTGTTTTTT.

The CDR3 region has the DNA TGTGCCACCAGCAGAGATCGGGGGTTGGATGAGCAGTTCTTC. Translated: CATSRDRGLDEQFF. This chain connects TRBV15 to TRBJ2-1; D might be TRBD2 (6 bases). CDR3 length: 14 residues. V was shortened by 0 bases and J by 8 bases, with 11 bases between the two germline ends. CDR1 is LNHNV, CDR2 YYDKDF, per germline (reference sequence).

As DNA, the CDR3 is TGTGCCAGCAGCTTCCCGGGACAGGGTGAGACCCAGTACTTC. This gives the protein CASSFPGQGETQYF. The chain couples TRBV5-4 to TRBJ2-5; TRBD1 matches at 9 bases. The CDR3 runs 14 residues. With 2 bases clipped from V and 5 bases from J, the junction kept 4 bases outside the gene matches. The germline gives CDR1 SGHNT, CDR2 YYREEE (reference sequence).

The chain recombines TRBV7-9 with TRBJ1-5; D may be TRBD1 (6 bases). V gave up 0 bases and J gave up 1 base, with 10 bases separating them. In germline, CDR1 is SEHNR, CDR2 FQNEAQ (reference sequence). The CDR3 sequence is 16 residues long. Here the CDR3 reads CASSLALGASNQPQHF. In DNA, the CDR3 is TGTGCCAGCAGCTTAGCCTTGGGGGCAAGCAATCAGCCCCAGCATTTT.

This chain links TRBV7-3 with TRBJ2-1; D might be TRBD2 (5 bases). V dropped 2 bases and J dropped 9 bases, with 11 bases sitting between them. Germline CDR1 is SGHTA and CDR2 is FQGTGA. The CDR3 sequence is 13 residues long. The CDR3 region has the DNA TGTGCCAGCAGCTTATCTTTGGGGAGTGAGCAGTTCTTC. Translation gives CASSLSLGSEQFF.

The chain has TRBV7-8 and TRBJ1-5; D unclear. There are 15 residues in the CDR3. The germline V gene encodes CDR1 SGHVS and CDR2 FQNEAQ. Trimming removed 4 bases from V and 4 bases from J, with 14 bases in between. CDR3 region: CASSSTERVNQPQHF. The CDR3 DNA is TGTGCCAGCAGCTCCACAGAAAGAGTGAATCAGCCCCAGCATTTT.

The J gene is TRBJ1-1, the V gene TRBV3-1 (or the pseudogene TRBV3-2); no clear D gene. Trimming left V 8 bases short and J 1 base short, with 5 bases between. The CDR3 totals 11 residues. Germline CDR1 is LGHDT and CDR2 is YNNKEL (reference sequence). CDR3 amino acids: CASRENTEAFF. In DNA form, the CDR3 reads TGTGCCAGCCGGGAGAACACTGAAGCTTTCTTT.

This clone came up once. This sequence joins TRBV7-3 and TRBJ2-7; D is unclear. V lost 1 base, J lost 3 bases, and 7 bases lay in between. This CDR3 comprises 13 residues. Germline V gene lookup returns CDR1 SGHTA and CDR2 FQGTGA. CDR3 residues: CASSLNGFYEQYF. CDR3 coding DNA: TGTGCCAGCAGCTTAAACGGGTTCTACGAGCAGTACTTC.